The 14 T cell receptor beta chains listed next were all sequenced from one sample in a study of cytomegalovirus exposure and HLA in healthy donors (dated by TCRdb to 2016 to 2017). Library preparation was by the immunoSEQ multiplex PCR assay. For the multiplex PCR, a mixture combining 60 forward primers for TCR Vbeta segments and 13 reverse primers for TCR Jbeta segments was used. The source is immuneACCESS, and TCRdb retained only in-frame sequences with V and J called. Part of the clones is not carried over; for the studies checked, unresolved V genes explain less than half of this, and the remainder is unexplained. Counted in this sample were hundreds of thousands of clones; around four fifths of them appeared once. Together, the top ten hold less than 3.5% of the sample. The specimen sequenced was PBMCs. These receptors were obtained from a woman aged 60-70 years in good health and CMV-seropositive.

V gene TRBV7-6 combines with J gene TRBJ1-2, with TRBD1 identical over 7 bases. With V trimmed by 4 bases and J by 6 bases, 8 bases remained unmatched. Germline loops: CDR1 SGHVS, CDR2 FNYEAQ. The CDR3 runs to 14 residues. Here the CDR3 reads CASSSSRGNHGYTF. CDR3 DNA: TGTGCCAGCAGCTCGAGCAGGGGGAACCATGGCTACACCTTC.

The J gene is TRBJ1-2, the V gene TRBV5-4; D is possibly TRBD1 (6 bases). The CDR3 runs 13 residues. Germline V gene lookup returns CDR1 SGHNT and CDR2 YYREEE (reference sequence). Trimming stripped 5 bases from V and 2 bases from J, with 10 bases between. The CDR3 region has the DNA TGTGCCAGCAGGGCTGACAGGAACTATGGCTACACCTTC. As protein: CASRADRNYGYTF.

The rearrangement joins TRBV13 to TRBJ2-5; 14 nucleotides agree with TRBD2. This CDR3 spans 18 amino acids. From germline, CDR1 is PRHDT and CDR2 FYEKMQ (reference sequence). Trimming took 5 bases from V and 5 from J; bases not matched to a gene: 13. The CDR3 protein is CASSPSVGLAGERETQYF. The CDR3 DNA sequence: TGTGCCAGCAGCCCATCAGTGGGACTAGCGGGGGAGAGGGAGACCCAGTACTTC.

The sample holds a few counts of this clone. The CDR3 DNA is TGCGCCAGCAGCCTCGGGACTAGCTTGGATACGCAGTATTTT. Its protein is CASSLGTSLDTQYF. The genes are TRBV5-1 and TRBJ2-3; 9 bases line up with TRBD2. The CDR3 extends over 14 amino acids. Looked up from germline, CDR1 is SGHRS and CDR2 is YFSETQ. The V and J ends lost 4 bases and 6 bases, in that order; junction bases with no gene match: 6.

The genes are TRBV19 and TRBJ2-6; 9 nucleotides align to TRBD2. The V and J ends lost 6 bases and 4 bases, in that order; junction bases with no gene match: 13. CDR3 length equals 18 residues. The germline CDR1 and CDR2 sequences are LNHDA and SQIVND (reference sequence). The CDR3 DNA reads as TGTGCCAGTAGCACCCTTGGCGGGGGGGCCTTCGGGGCCAACGTCCTGACTTTC. It encodes CASSTLGGGAFGANVLTF.

J is TRBJ1-2 and V is TRBV6-1; D might be TRBD1 (5 bases). Deletions cut 9 bases from V and 7 bases from J, with 15 bases between. The CDR3 sequence is 12 residues long. The germline V gene has CDR1 MNHNS and CDR2 SASEGT. The CDR3 reads CARGKGSGGYTF. CDR3 DNA sequence: TGTGCCAGAGGGAAGGGGTCAGGTGGCTACACCTTC.

As to this clone: At one of its ends the junction is not consistent with the germline gene, which may arise from a read error. The chain couples TRBV28 to TRBJ2-3; the match to TRBD2 covers 11 bases. This CDR3 region has 15 residues. In germline, CDR1 is MDHEN, CDR2 SYDVKM. The CDR3 spells CASNLAGGESGTQYF. CDR3 nucleotide sequence: TGTGCCAGCAATTTAGCGGGAGGGGAGTCGGGTACGCAGTATTTT.

This clone has a handful of counts. The chain links TRBV28 to TRBJ1-5; D gene uncertain. CDR1 and CDR2 (germline): MDHEN, SYDVKM. The CDR3 loop spans 16 amino acids. With 7 bases removed from V and 7 bases from J, the gap between germline ends came to 23 bases. The chain's CDR3 is CASTATDLIVPQPQHF. The CDR3 coding sequence is TGTGCCAGCACGGCCACAGATTTAATAGTCCCGCAGCCCCAGCATTTT.

The chain recombines TRBV6-1 with TRBJ2-4; 9 bases agree with TRBD1. The DNA end favors TRBJ2-1, so the J call may be wrong. The germline CDR1 and CDR2 sequences are MNHNS and SASEGT. This CDR3 contains 14 residues. The CDR3 region is CASSDGTGTNIQFF. CDR3 DNA sequence: TGTGCCAGCAGTGACGGGACAGGGACAAACATTCAGTTCTTC.

This clone was seen a few times. The rearrangement joins TRBV7-8 to TRBJ2-7; D remains ambiguous. CDR3 length equals 14 residues. V was shortened by 2 bases and J by 5 bases, with 13 bases between the two germline ends. Germline CDR1 and CDR2: SGHVS and FQNEAQ. The CDR3 region has the DNA TGTGCCAGCAGCTTATGGTTCGGAGACCACGAGCAGTACTTC. Encoded protein: CASSLWFGDHEQYF.

The chain uses TRBV4-3 and TRBJ1-2; the match to TRBD1 covers 9 bases. Germline V lookup: CDR1 LGHNA, CDR2 YSLEER. The CDR3 has 15 amino acids. J was trimmed by 4 bases and V by 4 bases; bases with no gene match: 7. Here the CDR3 DNA reads TGCGCCAGCAGCCGGCAGGACAGGGGAATCTATGGCTACACCTTC. Residues: CASSRQDRGIYGYTF.

This clone was seen a single time. This chain uses TRBV5-5 with TRBJ1-5; TRBD1 matches 8 bases. V lost 4 bases, J lost 4 bases, and 4 bases stayed unmatched. CDR3 length: 14 residues. CDR1 and CDR2 from the germline V gene are SGHKS and YYEKEE (reference sequence). The CDR3 DNA reads as TGTGCCAGCAGCCTGACAGGGGTAAATCAGCCCCAGCATTTT. This gives the protein CASSLTGVNQPQHF.

This clone came up a few times. The V call is TRBV30, the J call TRBJ1-1; 10 positions agree with TRBD1. Per germline, CDR1 GTSNPN and CDR2 SVGIG (reference sequence). The CDR3 runs to 12 residues. J lost 10 bases, V lost 2 bases, and 4 bases had no gene match. DNA of the CDR3: TGTGCCTGGAGTCCGGGACAGGGGATAGCTTTCTTT. This translates into CAWSPGQGIAFF.

The chain has TRBV19 and TRBJ1-1; 9 nucleotides align to TRBD1. V lost 4 bases and J lost 3; bases outside the gene matches: 3. Per the germline V gene, CDR1 is LNHDA and CDR2 is SQIVND (reference sequence). The CDR3 covers 14 residues. CDR3 sequence: CASSTQGADTEAFF. For the CDR3, the DNA is TGTGCCAGTAGTACACAGGGGGCTGACACTGAAGCTTTCTTT.